The next 19 T cell receptor beta chains were all read from a single sample in a study of tumor and adjacent non-tumor tissue in lung cancer. This sample's RNA came from whole unsorted tissue. TCRbeta libraries were built with three rounds of nested PCR, modified from ARM-PCR. TCRdb re-derived calls from the multiplex PCR reads in MiXCR, one entry per CDR3 protein. The sample gives about 70,000 distinct CDR3 sequences, more than 70% of which show up once; 25% to 30% is in the top ten. The sequenced sample consisted of lung tumor tissue. The receptor source for this set is a man between 60 and 75 years old with non-small cell lung cancer.

In regard to this clonotype: One end of the junction is discordant with germline, which a read error may explain. This sequence joins TRBV11-2 and TRBJ2-7; maybe TRBD1 (5 bases). The length of the CDR3 is 14 residues. Germline V lookup: CDR1 SGHAT, CDR2 FQNNGV. CDR3 DNA sequence: TGTGCCCGCAGCTTAGGGGTCAGCTCCTACGAGCAGTACTTC. It specifies CARSLGVSSYEQYF.

In regard to this clonotype: Given the absence of the conserved phenylalanine or tryptophan at the CDR3 end, a read error is likely. J is TRBJ2-1 and V is TRBV25-1, with 8 bases matching TRBD2. J lost 3 bases, V lost 3 bases, and 4 bases had no gene match. CDR1 is MGHDK and CDR2 is SYGVNS in the germline V gene. This CDR3 has 15 residues. CDR3 in DNA: TGTGCCAGCAGTGAGCCGGGAGGGCGCTACAATGAGCAGTTCTAC. This translates into CASSEPGGRYNEQFY.

This clonotype was seen repeatedly, ten times or more. This chain joins TRBV29-1 and TRBJ1-2; D perhaps matches TRBD1 (5 bases). The germline gives CDR1 SQVTM, CDR2 ANQGSEA. This CDR3 contains 12 residues. Trimming took off 5 bases at V and 5 bases at J, with 12 bases between the two ends. The CDR3 here is CSVLRGAYGYTF. The CDR3 nucleotides read TGCAGCGTTCTTCGGGGCGCTTATGGCTACACCTTC.

As to this clonotype: One end of the junction fails to match germline, which may point to a read error. V gene TRBV29-1 combines with J gene TRBJ1-1; D possibly corresponds to TRBD1 (5 bases). The germline V gene encodes CDR1 SQVTM and CDR2 ANQGSEA. This CDR3 is built from 14 residues. CDR3 sequence: CNAPPIGANTEVFF. As DNA, the CDR3 is TGCAACGCCCCGCCCATTGGGGCAAACACTGAAGTTTTCTTT.

This clonotype was recorded a few times. The V gene is TRBV5-1, the J gene TRBJ2-1; D is possibly TRBD1 (5 bases). CDR1 is SGHRS, CDR2 YFSETQ, per germline. Deletions cut 5 bases from V and 0 bases from J, with 15 bases between. This CDR3 is 16 amino acids long. CDR3 DNA sequence: TGCGCCAGCAGAGGCCCAGGGTCGAGCTCCTACAATGAGCAGTTCTTC. This gives the protein CASRGPGSSSYNEQFF.

About this clonotype itself: This sequence may be a read error, since a much larger clone differs from it by one base. The CDR3 sequence is CASSLGDRGFNEQLF. The CDR3 nucleotides read TGCGCCAGCAGCCTTGGGGACAGGGGGTTTAATGAGCAGTTATTC. This sequence joins TRBV5-1 and TRBJ2-1, with 11 bases fitting TRBD1. The CDR3 has 15 residues. The germline CDR1 and CDR2 sequences are SGHRS and YFSETQ. Using reference TRBV5-1 and TRBJ2-1 for the parts outside the CDR3, the full variable domain is KAGVTQTPRYLIKTRGQQVTLSCSPISGHRSVSWYQQTPGQGLQFLFEYFSETQRNKGNFPGRFSGRQFSNSRSEMNVSTLELGDSALYLCASSLGDRGFNEQLFGPGTRLTVL.

Concerning this clonotype itself: One end of the junction is discordant with germline, which a read error may explain. The CDR3, as DNA: TGCAGTGCTAGTACAGCGAACACCGGGGTGCTGTTTTTT. Translation: CSASTANTGVLFF. This chain links TRBV20-1 with TRBJ2-2; the D gene is possibly TRBD2 (5 bases). This CDR3 region has 13 residues. Looked up from germline, CDR1 is DFQATT and CDR2 is SNEGSKA (reference sequence).

This clonotype was recorded once. Given the absence of the conserved phenylalanine or tryptophan at the CDR3 end, a read error is likely. The chain couples TRBV6-2 or TRBV6-3 to TRBJ2-7; D is ambiguous. The CDR3 runs to 12 residues. From germline, CDR1 is MNHEY and CDR2 SVGEGT. CDR3 sequence reads: CTSSPRLYDQYL. The CDR3, as DNA: TGTACCAGCAGCCCAAGACTCTACGATCAGTACCTC.

About this clonotype itself: At one of its ends the junction is not consistent with the germline gene, which may arise from a read error. The CDR3 DNA is TGCAGCGTCAGAGCCGGGACAGCGCGCAACGAGCAGAACTTC. Translating it yields CSVRAGTARNEQNF. The V call is TRBV29-1, the J call TRBJ2-7, with 7 nucleotides matching TRBD1. CDR1 and CDR2 from the germline V gene are SQVTM and ANQGSEA. The CDR3 runs to 14 residues.

In the case of this clonotype: An end of the junction differs from the germline gene, which may be a read error. The chain has TRBV11-1 and TRBJ2-1; 8 nucleotides line up with TRBD1. The CDR3 contains 15 residues. CDR1 is SGHAT and CDR2 is FQDESV in the germline V gene (reference sequence). CDR3 DNA: TGCACCAGCAGCCCCGACAGGGGCTCCTACAATGAGCAGTTCTTC. Translating gives CTSSPDRGSYNEQFF.

This clonotype has a handful of counts. This sequence may be a read error, since a much larger clone differs from it by one base. The rearrangement joins TRBV5-4 to TRBJ2-1, with 8 bases aligning to TRBD1. The CDR3 is 16 amino acids. V was clipped by 1 base and J by 7 bases; unmatched bases: 10. Germline values: CDR1 SGHNT, CDR2 YYREEE (reference sequence). The CDR3 sequence: CASSLRATGAGNEQFF. Written as DNA, the CDR3 is TGTGCCAGCAGCTTGAGAGCGACAGGGGCTGGAAATGAGCAGTTCTTC.

This clonotype was picked up one time. This chain links TRBV6-5 with TRBJ2-5; D possibly uses TRBD1 or TRBD2 (6 bases each). The germline CDR1 and CDR2 sequences are MNHEY and SVGAGI. V was pared by 8 bases and J by 3 bases, with 13 bases between. This CDR3 comprises 13 residues. CDR3 sequence: CASGGGPEETQYF. The CDR3 DNA follows: TGTGCCAGCGGAGGGGGGCCGGAAGAGACCCAGTACTTC.

About this clonotype itself: A read error may be the cause here, since a much bigger clone is one base away. The chain couples TRBV20-1 to TRBJ2-3; possibly TRBD1 or TRBD2 for D (6 bases each). Looked up from germline, CDR1 is DFQATT and CDR2 is SNEGSKA (reference sequence). The CDR3 extends over 15 amino acids. CDR3 amino acids: CNVEGGGRYTDTQYF. The CDR3 coding sequence is TGCAATGTCGAGGGGGGCGGCAGATACACAGATACGCAGTATTTT.

With regard to this clonotype: One end of the junction fails to match germline, which may point to a read error. The chain uses TRBV5-1 and TRBJ1-2; D not certain. CDR1 and CDR2 from the germline V gene are SGHRS and YFSETQ. This CDR3 is 11 amino acids long. Written as DNA, the CDR3 is TGCGTCAGCAGCACCGATGGGGGCTACACCTTC. As protein: CVSSTDGGYTF.

Remarks on this clonotype: Sequence at one end of the junction differs from germline and may be a read error. V usage is TRBV29-1 and J usage is TRBJ1-1, with a possible D match to TRBD1 (5 bases). This CDR3 region has 12 residues. Germline V gives CDR1 SQVTM, CDR2 ANQGSEA. This CDR3 is CNGGTGNIEAFF. DNA for the CDR3: TGCAACGGAGGGACGGGGAACATTGAAGCTTTCTTT.

In regard to this clonotype: An end of the junction does not agree with germline; a read error may underlie this. The chain is built from TRBV6-5 and TRBJ1-1, with a possible D match to TRBD1 (6 bases). Germline CDR1 and CDR2: MNHEY and SVGAGI. The CDR3 runs to 15 residues. Here the CDR3 reads CTSSYSGRGNTEAFF. As DNA, the CDR3 is TGTACCAGCAGTTACTCCGGCAGGGGCAATACTGAAGCTTTCTTT.

This chain joins TRBV5-1 and TRBJ2-1; 11 bases map to TRBD1. CDR3 length: 15 amino acids. V gave up 4 bases and J gave up 12 bases; unmatched junction bases: 12. Germline V gene sequence: CDR1 SGHRS, CDR2 YFSETQ. The CDR3 DNA is TGCGCCAGCAGCCCTGGGACAGGGGGGAAAGATGTGCAGTTCTTC. It specifies CASSPGTGGKDVQFF.

This clonotype appeared a few times. The V call is TRBV6-5, the J call TRBJ2-5; D call uncertain. Trimming took 0 bases from V and 11 from J, leaving 19 bases between them. CDR3 length: 15 residues. Per germline, CDR1 MNHEY and CDR2 SVGAGI. The CDR3 DNA reads TGTGCCAGCAGTTACTCGAGCTCCAGTCGAGAGAAACAGTACTTC. Its translation: CASSYSSSSREKQYF.

As to this clonotype: Compared with germline, one end of the junction differs, possibly owing to a read error. This sequence joins TRBV10-3 and TRBJ2-6; 7 positions match TRBD2. This CDR3 contains 20 residues. Per the germline V gene, CDR1 is ENHRY and CDR2 is SYGVKD. In nucleotides, the CDR3 is TGTGCCATCTGTGAACATGGGACTAATGGGAGGGACTCTGGGGCCAACCTCCTGACTTTC. Its protein is CAICEHGTNGRDSGANLLTF.